Given below is one T cell receptor (beta chain) in context. The antigen is unknown. The entry originates in a study of response to subunit inactivated influenza vaccine. Study-level points and caveats: Seasonal influenza vaccination, on each occasion, was suggested by the authors to recruit few new T cells.

V was cut by 0 bases and J by 4 bases, with 9 bases left in between. Germline CDR1 is ENHRY and CDR2 is SYGVKD. The CDR3 loop spans 14 amino acids. TCRdb used MiXCR to reprocess the RT-PCR reads, holding one entry per CDR3 protein. The sample holds 180,000 or so distinct CDR3 sequences, 9.5% to 15% seen once. Separately, the same data were catalogued under a study of T cells expressing NK-cell markers. That investigation notes: cDNA encoding TCR beta was synthesized via 5'RACE template switching incorporating UMIs. Sequencing of TCR beta repertoires drew on sorted CD3+CD56+NKG2C+, CD3+CD56+NKG2C- and CD3+CD56-NKG2C+ T cells. Seven donors tested HCMV-seropositive and one tested seronegative among the eight sequenced. Of CD8+ T cells, about 1.0-7.5% belonged to dominant NKG2C+ clonotypes in five or six donors.

Sequences were derived from CD8+ T cells sorted from PBMCs, sampled approximately 13 days after vaccination. The V and J genes are TRBV10-3 and TRBJ2-5; D is uncertain. The clonotype comes from a man in his forties or fifties who received an inactivated influenza vaccine. The DNA of the CDR3 is TGTGCCATCAGTGAGTCCCAAGGAGTAGAGACCCAGTACTTC. Translation: CAISESQGVETQYF.